This T cell receptor (beta chain) originates from a study of identical twins. This clonotype was observed a few times. What it binds is not known. Points from the study as a whole: Analyses of zero insertions could be partly confounded by invariant MAIT and iNKT cells.

The germline V gene encodes CDR1 LNHDA and CDR2 SQIVND (reference sequence). CDR3 length: 16 residues. The V end lost 6 bases, the J end lost 2 bases, and 17 bases lay between the germline ends. Using its own MiXCR run on the 5' RACE reads, TCRdb lists one record per CDR3 protein. The table records a few hundred thousand distinct CDR3 sequences, roughly 9.9% of them present only once. These data were also reused for a study on yellow fever vaccine responses in identical twins. From that report: The authors reported partly convergent, partly personalized vaccine responses in identical twins.

Sequencing was carried out using PBMCs. The clonotype was recovered from a young woman in good health. This sequence joins TRBV19 and TRBJ2-1; the D gene is possibly TRBD2 (5 bases). In DNA, the CDR3 is TGTGCCAGTAGAAGCGGAGCAAGCACAACCTACAATGAGCAGTTCTTC. Residues: CASRSGASTTYNEQFF.